The 18 T cell receptor beta chains presented below share a single source sample, sequenced in a study of T cells after yellow fever vaccination. TCRdb fed the 5' RACE reads into MiXCR, producing one record per CDR3 protein. The table has some 63,000 distinct CDR3 sequences, about 7.8% seen once. The material was CD8+ T cells sorted from PBMCs, obtained 15 days after the yellow fever booster vaccination. The receptor set was obtained from a man aged 30 to 39 who received the YFV17D yellow fever vaccine.

This clonotype was seen at least ten times. The genes are TRBV25-1 and TRBJ2-5; D is unclear. Between the trimmed V and J ends, which lost 1 base and 4 bases, there was a span of 13 bases. CDR3 length: 15 amino acids. In germline, CDR1 is MGHDK, CDR2 SYGVNS. The CDR3 nucleotides read TGTGCCAGCAGTGAATCGGTTAGGGTTCGAGAGACCCAGTACTTC. This encodes CASSESVRVRETQYF. The variable domain in full, completed from reference TRBV25-1 and TRBJ2-5, reads EADIYQTPRYLVIGTGKKITLECSQTMGHDKMYWYQQDPGMELHLIHYSYGVNSTEKGDLSSESTVSRIRTEHFPLTLESARPSHTSQYLCASSESVRVRETQYFGPGTRLLVL.

CDR3 in amino acids: CSADRDWGSETQYF. The CDR3 DNA sequence: TGCAGTGCTGACCGGGACTGGGGATCGGAGACCCAGTACTTC. This chain links TRBV20-1 with TRBJ2-5, with D possibly matching TRBD2 (6 bases). The CDR3 sequence is 14 residues long. Germline V gives CDR1 DFQATT, CDR2 SNEGSKA (reference sequence). V lost 5 bases and J lost 5, with 18 bases in between.

The sample holds many counts of this clonotype. CDR3 loop: CASSTHRGIDTGELFF. The CDR3, as DNA: TGTGCCAGCAGCACACACAGGGGGATAGACACCGGGGAGCTGTTTTTT. The chain uses TRBV7-2 and TRBJ2-2, with 8 positions matching TRBD1. The CDR3 has 16 amino acids. CDR1 and CDR2 from the germline V gene are SGHTA and FQGNSA. The trim removed 5 bases at V and 3 bases at J, leaving 8 bases unmatched.

This clonotype has at least ten counts. This chain connects TRBV28 to TRBJ2-1, with D unresolved. Trimming pared 7 bases from V and 0 bases from J, leaving 10 bases between. Germline V gives CDR1 MDHEN, CDR2 SYDVKM. This CDR3 is 14 amino acids long. DNA of the CDR3: TGTGCCAGCACCGACCCTCCCTCCTACAATGAGCAGTTCTTC. Its translation: CASTDPPSYNEQFF.

The rearrangement joins TRBV19 to TRBJ1-1; 9 bases align to TRBD1. J gave up 6 bases and V 5 bases, and 4 bases lay outside the gene matches. Per the germline V gene, CDR1 is LNHDA and CDR2 is SQIVND (reference sequence). The CDR3 length is 13 residues. CDR3: CASSLTGGPEAFF. The CDR3 bases are TGTGCCAGTAGTTTGACAGGGGGTCCTGAAGCTTTCTTT.

This clonotype was recorded many times. The chain couples TRBV6-5 to TRBJ2-7; D perhaps matches TRBD2 (6 bases). Germline V gene lookup returns CDR1 MNHEY and CDR2 SVGAGI. The CDR3 runs to 15 residues. The V and J ends lost 2 bases and 4 bases respectively, with 15 bases between them. CDR3 amino acids: CASSYDTSFSYEQYF. Here the CDR3 DNA reads TGTGCCAGCAGTTACGATACTAGCTTCTCGTACGAGCAGTACTTC.

This clonotype showed up many times. The J gene is TRBJ2-7, the V gene TRBV9; unclear D gene. Germline CDR1 SGDLS, CDR2 YYNGEE. The CDR3 covers 14 residues. With 0 bases removed from V and 2 bases from J, the gap between germline ends came to 9 bases. CDR3 amino acids: CASSVAAEAYEQYF. CDR3 in DNA: TGTGCCAGCAGCGTAGCTGCCGAAGCCTACGAGCAGTACTTC.

In its sample, this clonotype was seen a few times. The rearrangement joins TRBV5-4 to TRBJ2-1; 7 nucleotides line up with TRBD2. The CDR3 length is 16 residues. The V segment lost 4 bases and the J segment 4 bases; nucleotides outside the gene matches: 11. The germline V gene has CDR1 SGHNT and CDR2 YYREEE (reference sequence). The CDR3 nucleotides are TGTGCCAGCAGCGGGGGAAGGAGCGGGGATTACAATGAGCAGTTCTTC. This gives the protein CASSGGRSGDYNEQFF.

In its sample, this clonotype was seen many times. The chain couples TRBV7-2 to TRBJ2-7; unclear D gene. CDR3 length: 12 amino acids. V lost 5 bases and J 6 bases, leaving 11 bases between the germline ends. Germline V lookup: CDR1 SGHTA, CDR2 FQGNSA. The CDR3 reads CASSPSLAEQYF. CDR3 DNA: TGTGCCAGCAGCCCCTCTTTAGCCGAGCAGTACTTC.

This clonotype was found many times. The chain has TRBV20-1 and TRBJ1-1; D is perhaps TRBD1 (6 bases). This CDR3 region has 11 residues. CDR1 and CDR2 (germline): DFQATT, SNEGSKA (reference sequence). Trimming stripped 6 bases from V and 8 bases from J, with 13 bases between. The CDR3 reads CSARTGTEAFF. CDR3 DNA: TGCAGTGCGAGAACAGGGACGGAAGCTTTCTTT.

This clonotype was counted at least ten times. V and J are TRBV5-6 and TRBJ2-3; no clear D. The ends were cut back, 4 bases at V and 2 bases at J, with 11 bases in the middle. CDR1 is SGHDT, CDR2 YYEEEE, per germline. The CDR3 spans 14 residues. The CDR3, as DNA: TGTGCCAGCAGCCTCGGTGGTTCCACAGATACGCAGTATTTT. It specifies CASSLGGSTDTQYF.

This clonotype appeared many times. The V gene is TRBV7-9, the J gene TRBJ2-7; 8 bases agree with TRBD1. There are 17 residues in the CDR3. V gave up 3 bases and J gave up 0 bases; unmatched junction bases: 10. From germline, CDR1 is SEHNR and CDR2 FQNEAQ (reference sequence). The CDR3 protein is CASSFYFGGQDSYEQYF. CDR3 in DNA: TGTGCCAGCAGCTTTTATTTTGGGGGACAGGACTCCTACGAGCAGTACTTC.

There are many counts of this clonotype. The V gene is TRBV3-1, the J gene TRBJ2-7; D gene ambiguous. The V end was cut by 3 bases, the J end by 5 bases, with 5 bases between. This CDR3 contains 11 residues. CDR1 and CDR2 (germline): LGHDT, YNNKEL (reference sequence). For the CDR3, the DNA is TGTGCCAGCAGCCAGGGTCACGAGCAGTACTTC. Its protein product is CASSQGHEQYF.

This clonotype came up many times. The chain recombines TRBV27 with TRBJ2-1; possible D gene TRBD1, 6 bases. The germline gives CDR1 MNHEY, CDR2 SMNVEV (reference sequence). The V end lost 0 bases, the J end lost 0 bases, and 9 bases lay between the germline ends. The CDR3 is made up of 16 amino acids. CDR3 in DNA: TGTGCCAGCAGTTTATCGGGGGCGAGCTCCTACAATGAGCAGTTCTTC. It codes for CASSLSGASSYNEQFF.

At least ten counts were recorded for this clonotype. J is TRBJ2-1 and V is TRBV2; D unclear. Germline values: CDR1 SNHLY, CDR2 FYNNEI. CDR3 length: 12 residues. Trimming removed 8 bases at V and 8 bases at J, with 13 bases between. The DNA for the CDR3 is TGTGCCAGCGTTGACCTCTTCGATGAGCAGTTCTTC. Encoded protein: CASVDLFDEQFF.

This clonotype was seen only a few times. The rearrangement links TRBV4-3 to TRBJ1-2; D gene uncertain. The CDR3 sequence is 15 residues long. The V end lost 1 base, the J end lost 10 bases, and 19 bases lay between the germline ends. From germline, CDR1 is LGHNA and CDR2 YSLEER. The CDR3 loop is CASSQVGRAAVDYTF. The CDR3 DNA sequence: TGCGCCAGCAGCCAAGTCGGAAGGGCAGCGGTCGACTACACCTTC.

There are many counts of this clonotype. The CDR3 DNA sequence: TGCGCCAGCAGCTTGAGCTGGGGCTACGAGCAGTACTTC. Its protein product is CASSLSWGYEQYF. The chain recombines TRBV5-1 with TRBJ2-7, with D hard to call. This CDR3 spans 13 amino acids. Between the trimmed V and J ends, which lost 1 base and 3 bases, there was a span of 8 bases. Germline V gives CDR1 SGHRS, CDR2 YFSETQ. The full variable domain, rest sourced from reference TRBV5-1 and TRBJ2-7, is KAGVTQTPRYLIKTRGQQVTLSCSPISGHRSVSWYQQTPGQGLQFLFEYFSETQRNKGNFPGRFSGRQFSNSRSEMNVSTLELGDSALYLCASSLSWGYEQYFGPGTRLTVT.

This clonotype has ten or more counts. The rearrangement links TRBV7-9 to TRBJ2-7; D call uncertain. From germline, CDR1 is SEHNR and CDR2 FQNEAQ (reference sequence). With 1 base removed from V and 6 bases from J, the gap between germline ends came to 7 bases. The CDR3 covers 12 residues. The CDR3 DNA is TGTGCCAGCAGCTTAGGATCTGCCGAGCAGTACTTC. Translated, it gives CASSLGSAEQYF.